This T cell receptor beta chain was identified during a study of T cells in tumors after PD-1 blockade. Study-level information: Peripheral blood samples averaged 36,536 unique clonotypes and more than 100,000 templates. General study results and limits: Some novel exhausted tumor clones appeared in pre-treatment blood, suggesting peripheral recruitment.

Input was about 616 ng to 6,500 ng of genomic DNA from tumor or blood. This clone came up a few times. The antigen is undetermined. Assay used: immunoSEQ multiplex PCR; TCRdb lists only in-frame clones, some missing. Of roughly 48,000 clones in the sample, over 70% were seen once. Material: PBMCs, obtained before anti-PD-1 treatment. This TCR was recovered from a human donor with basal cell carcinoma.

The CDR3 here is CASSLIGGARDEQYF. The CDR3 DNA reads as TGTGCCAGCAGCCTTATAGGGGGCGCGAGGGACGAGCAGTACTTC. The gene calls are TRBV6-5 and TRBJ2-7; 7 nucleotides line up with TRBD1. Trimming cost V 6 bases and J 5 bases; bases outside gene matches: 13. Germline V gene lookup returns CDR1 MNHEY and CDR2 SVGAGI. The CDR3 contains 15 residues.